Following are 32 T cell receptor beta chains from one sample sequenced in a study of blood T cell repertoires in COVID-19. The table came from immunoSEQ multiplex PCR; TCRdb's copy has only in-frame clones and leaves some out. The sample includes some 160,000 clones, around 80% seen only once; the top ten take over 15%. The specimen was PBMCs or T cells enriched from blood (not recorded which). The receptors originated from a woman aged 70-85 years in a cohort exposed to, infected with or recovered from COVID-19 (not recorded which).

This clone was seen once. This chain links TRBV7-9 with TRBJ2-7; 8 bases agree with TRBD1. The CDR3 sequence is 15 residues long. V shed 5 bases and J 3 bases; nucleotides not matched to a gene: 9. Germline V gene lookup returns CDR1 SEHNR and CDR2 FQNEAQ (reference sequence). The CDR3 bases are TGTGCCAGCAGCATTACCGGGACAGGAGGCTACGAGCAGTACTTC. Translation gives CASSITGTGGYEQYF. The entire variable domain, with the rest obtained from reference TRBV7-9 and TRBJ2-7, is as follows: DTGVSQNPRHKITKRGQNVTFRCDPISEHNRLYWYRQTLGQGPEFLTYFQNEAQLEKSRLLSDRFSAERPKGSFSTLEIQRTEQGDSAMYLCASSITGTGGYEQYFGPGTRLTVT.

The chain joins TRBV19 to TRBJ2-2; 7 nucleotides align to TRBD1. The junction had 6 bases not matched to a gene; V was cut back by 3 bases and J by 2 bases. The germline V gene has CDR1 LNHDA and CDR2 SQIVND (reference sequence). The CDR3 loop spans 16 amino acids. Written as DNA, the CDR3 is TGTGCCAGTAGTATGGGGCAGGGGGTAAACACCGGGGAGCTGTTTTTT. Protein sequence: CASSMGQGVNTGELFF.

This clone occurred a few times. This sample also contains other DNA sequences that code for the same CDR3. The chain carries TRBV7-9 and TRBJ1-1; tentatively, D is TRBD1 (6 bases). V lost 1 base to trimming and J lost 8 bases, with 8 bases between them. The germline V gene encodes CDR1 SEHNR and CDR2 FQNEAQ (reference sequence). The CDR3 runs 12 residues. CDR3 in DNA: TGTGCCAGCAGCTTAGGAGACAGGGAAGCTTTCTTT. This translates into CASSLGDREAFF.

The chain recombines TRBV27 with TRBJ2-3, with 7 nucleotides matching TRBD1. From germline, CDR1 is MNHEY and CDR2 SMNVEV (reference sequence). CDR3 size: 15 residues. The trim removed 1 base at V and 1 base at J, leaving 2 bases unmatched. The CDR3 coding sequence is TGTGCCAGCAGTTTATGGCAGGGGGGCACAGATACGCAGTATTTT. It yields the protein CASSLWQGGTDTQYF.

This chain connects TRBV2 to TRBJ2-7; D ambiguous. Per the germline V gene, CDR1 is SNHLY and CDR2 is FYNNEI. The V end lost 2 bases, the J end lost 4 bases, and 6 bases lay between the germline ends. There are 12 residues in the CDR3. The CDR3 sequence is CASSEQDYEQYF. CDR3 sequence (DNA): TGTGCCAGCAGTGAACAGGATTACGAGCAGTACTTC.

The CDR3 region has the DNA TGTGCCACCAGTCGTACAGGGGATAGCAATCAGCCCCAGCATTTT. It is translated as CATSRTGDSNQPQHF. The chain is built from TRBV24-1 and TRBJ1-5; 7 nucleotides line up with TRBD1. This CDR3 is 15 amino acids long. CDR1 is KGHDR and CDR2 is SFDVKD in the germline V gene. Losses at the gene ends were 6 bases for V and 0 bases for J; bases not matched to a gene: 4.

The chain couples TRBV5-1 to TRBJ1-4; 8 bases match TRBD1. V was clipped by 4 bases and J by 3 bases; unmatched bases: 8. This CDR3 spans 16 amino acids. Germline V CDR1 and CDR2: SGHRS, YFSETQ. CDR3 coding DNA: TGCGCCAGCAGCATTCAGGGGGCGCAATCTAATGAAAAACTGTTTTTT. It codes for CASSIQGAQSNEKLFF.

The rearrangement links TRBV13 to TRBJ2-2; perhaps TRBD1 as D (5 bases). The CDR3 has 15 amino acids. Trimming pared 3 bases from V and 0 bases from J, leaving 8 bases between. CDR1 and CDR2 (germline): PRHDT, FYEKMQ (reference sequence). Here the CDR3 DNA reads TGTGCCAGCAGCTTCTTCAGGGCGAACACCGGGGAGCTGTTTTTT. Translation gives CASSFFRANTGELFF.

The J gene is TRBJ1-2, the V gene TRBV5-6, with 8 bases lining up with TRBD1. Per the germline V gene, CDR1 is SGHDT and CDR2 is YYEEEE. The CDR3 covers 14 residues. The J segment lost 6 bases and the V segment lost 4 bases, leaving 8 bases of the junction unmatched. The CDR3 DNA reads TGTGCCAGCAGCATAGGACAGGGCCTCAATGGCTACACCTTC. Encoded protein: CASSIGQGLNGYTF.

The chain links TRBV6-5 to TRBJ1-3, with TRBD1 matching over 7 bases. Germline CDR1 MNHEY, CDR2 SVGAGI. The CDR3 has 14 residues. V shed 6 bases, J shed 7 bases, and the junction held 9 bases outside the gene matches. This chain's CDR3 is CASRPGTAVNTIYF. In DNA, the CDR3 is TGTGCCAGCAGACCCGGGACAGCGGTGAACACCATATATTTT.

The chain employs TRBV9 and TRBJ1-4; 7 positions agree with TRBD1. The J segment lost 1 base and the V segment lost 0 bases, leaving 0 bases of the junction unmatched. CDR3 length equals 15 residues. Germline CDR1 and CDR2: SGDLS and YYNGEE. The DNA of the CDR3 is TGTGCCAGCAGCGTAGGACAGGGAACTAATGAAAAACTGTTTTTT. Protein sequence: CASSVGQGTNEKLFF.

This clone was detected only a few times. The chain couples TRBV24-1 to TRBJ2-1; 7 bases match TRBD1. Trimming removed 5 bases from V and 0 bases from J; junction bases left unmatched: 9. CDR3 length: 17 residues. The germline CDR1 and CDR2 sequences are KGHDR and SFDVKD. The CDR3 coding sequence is TGTGCCACCAGTGGGGGGTACAGGGGCTCCTCCTACAATGAGCAGTTCTTC. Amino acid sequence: CATSGGYRGSSYNEQFF.

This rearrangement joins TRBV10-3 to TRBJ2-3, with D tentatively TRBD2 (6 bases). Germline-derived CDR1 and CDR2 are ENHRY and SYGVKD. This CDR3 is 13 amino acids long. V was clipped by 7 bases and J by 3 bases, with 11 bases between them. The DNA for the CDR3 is TGTGCCATCACGCAGGGAGGAACAGATACGCAGTATTTT. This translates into CAITQGGTDTQYF.

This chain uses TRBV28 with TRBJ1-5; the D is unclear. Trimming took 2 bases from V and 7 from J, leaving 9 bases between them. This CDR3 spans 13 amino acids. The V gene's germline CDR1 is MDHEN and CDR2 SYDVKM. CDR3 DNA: TGTGCCAGCAGTTTAGCCGAAAGCCAGCCCCAGCATTTT. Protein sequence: CASSLAESQPQHF. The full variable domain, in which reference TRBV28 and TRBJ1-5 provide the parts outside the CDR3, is DVKVTQSSRYLVKRTGEKVFLECVQDMDHENMFWYRQDPGLGLRLIYFSYDVKMKEKGDIPEGYSVSREKKERFSLILESASTNQTSMYLCASSLAESQPQHFGDGTRLSIL.

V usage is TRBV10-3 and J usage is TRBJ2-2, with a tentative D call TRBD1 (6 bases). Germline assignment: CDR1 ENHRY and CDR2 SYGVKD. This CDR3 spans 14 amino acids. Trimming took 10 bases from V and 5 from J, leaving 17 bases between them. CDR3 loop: CATRDNPGTGELFF. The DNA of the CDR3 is TGTGCCACCCGGGACAATCCAGGGACCGGGGAGCTGTTTTTT.

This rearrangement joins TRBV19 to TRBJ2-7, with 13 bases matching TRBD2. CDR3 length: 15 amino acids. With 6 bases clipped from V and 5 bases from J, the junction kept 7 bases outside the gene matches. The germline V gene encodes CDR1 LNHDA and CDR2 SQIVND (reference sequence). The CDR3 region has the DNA TGTGCCAGTAGCACCGGACTAGCGGGAGCGGACGAGCAGTACTTC. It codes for CASSTGLAGADEQYF.

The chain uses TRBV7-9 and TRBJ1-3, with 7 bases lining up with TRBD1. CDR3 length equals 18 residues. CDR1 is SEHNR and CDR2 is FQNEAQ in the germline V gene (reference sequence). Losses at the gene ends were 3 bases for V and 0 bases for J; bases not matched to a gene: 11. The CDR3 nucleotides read TGTGCCAGCAGCTTTGAATCACTACAGGGGAGCTCTGGAAACACCATATATTTT. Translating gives CASSFESLQGSSGNTIYF.

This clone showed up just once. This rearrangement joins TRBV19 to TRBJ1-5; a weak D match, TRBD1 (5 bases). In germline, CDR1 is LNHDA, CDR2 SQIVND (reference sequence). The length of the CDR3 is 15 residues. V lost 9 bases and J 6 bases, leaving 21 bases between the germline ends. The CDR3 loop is CASSIDRPTSQPQHF. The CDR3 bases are TGTGCCAGCTCGATCGACAGACCGACGAGTCAGCCCCAGCATTTT.

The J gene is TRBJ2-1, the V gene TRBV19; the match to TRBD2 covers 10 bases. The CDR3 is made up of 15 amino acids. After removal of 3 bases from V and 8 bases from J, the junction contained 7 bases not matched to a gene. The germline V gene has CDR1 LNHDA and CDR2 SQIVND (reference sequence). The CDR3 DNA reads TGTGCCAGTAGTATTGGACTAGCGGCCTCGGATGAGCAGTTCTTC. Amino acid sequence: CASSIGLAASDEQFF.

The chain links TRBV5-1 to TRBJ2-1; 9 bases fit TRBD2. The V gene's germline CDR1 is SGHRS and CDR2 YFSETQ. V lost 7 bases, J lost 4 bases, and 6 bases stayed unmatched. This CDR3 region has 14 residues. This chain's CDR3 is CASAPGLAYNEQFF. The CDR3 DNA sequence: TGCGCCAGCGCACCGGGACTAGCTTACAATGAGCAGTTCTTC.

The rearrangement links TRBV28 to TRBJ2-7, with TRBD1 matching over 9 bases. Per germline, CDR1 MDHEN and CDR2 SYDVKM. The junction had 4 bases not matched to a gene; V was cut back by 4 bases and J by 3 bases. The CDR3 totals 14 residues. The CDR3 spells CASSYRGPIYEQYF. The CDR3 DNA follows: TGTGCCAGCAGTTACAGGGGGCCAATCTACGAGCAGTACTTC.

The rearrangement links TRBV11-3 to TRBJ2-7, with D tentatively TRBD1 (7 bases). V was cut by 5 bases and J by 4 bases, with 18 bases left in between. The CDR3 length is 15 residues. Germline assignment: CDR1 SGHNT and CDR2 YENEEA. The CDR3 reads CASSPGQRGGYEQYF. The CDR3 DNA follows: TGTGCCAGCAGCCCGGGACAGCGAGGGGGGTACGAGCAGTACTTC.

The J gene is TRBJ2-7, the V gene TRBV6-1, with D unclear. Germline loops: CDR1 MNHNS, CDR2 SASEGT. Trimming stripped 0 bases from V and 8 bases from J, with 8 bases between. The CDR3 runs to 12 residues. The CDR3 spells CASSEALTKQYF. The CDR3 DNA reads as TGTGCCAGCAGTGAAGCTCTGACAAAGCAGTACTTC.

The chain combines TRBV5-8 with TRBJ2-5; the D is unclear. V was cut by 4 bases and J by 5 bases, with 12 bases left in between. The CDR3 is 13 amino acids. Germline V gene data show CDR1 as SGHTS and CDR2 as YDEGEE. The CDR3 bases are TGTGCCAGCAGCGGCGGTGGTTACGAGACCCAGTACTTC. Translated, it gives CASSGGGYETQYF.

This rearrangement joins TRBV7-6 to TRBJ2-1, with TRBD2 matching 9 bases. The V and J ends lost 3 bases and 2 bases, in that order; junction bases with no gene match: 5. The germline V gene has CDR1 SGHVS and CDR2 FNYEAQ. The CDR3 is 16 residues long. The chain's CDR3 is CASSFLSGGAYNEQFF. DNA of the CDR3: TGTGCCAGCAGCTTTCTTAGCGGGGGAGCCTACAATGAGCAGTTCTTC.

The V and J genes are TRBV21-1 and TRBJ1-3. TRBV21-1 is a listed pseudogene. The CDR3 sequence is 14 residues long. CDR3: CASGRVFSGNTIYF. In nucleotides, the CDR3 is TGTGCCAGCGGGAGAGTTTTCTCTGGAAACACCATATATTTT.

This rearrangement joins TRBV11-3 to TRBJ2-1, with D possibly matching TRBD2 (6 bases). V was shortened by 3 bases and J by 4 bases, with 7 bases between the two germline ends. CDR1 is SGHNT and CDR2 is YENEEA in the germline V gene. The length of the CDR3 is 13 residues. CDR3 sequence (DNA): TGTGCCAGCAGCTTGGACTATTACAATGAGCAGTTCTTC. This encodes CASSLDYYNEQFF.

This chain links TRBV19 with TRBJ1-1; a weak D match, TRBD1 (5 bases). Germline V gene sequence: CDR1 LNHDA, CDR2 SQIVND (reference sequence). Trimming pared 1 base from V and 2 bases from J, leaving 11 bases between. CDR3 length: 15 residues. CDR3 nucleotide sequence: TGTGCCAGTAGTATAGTTCGGGGGATAAACACTGAAGCTTTCTTT. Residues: CASSIVRGINTEAFF.

CDR3 sequence (DNA): TGTGCCAGCAGTCTGCGAGGTTCACCCCTCCACTTT. This codes for CASSLRGSPLHF. The V and J genes are TRBV12-3 or TRBV12-4 and TRBJ1-6; D is unresolved. This CDR3 is built from 12 residues. Between the trimmed V and J ends, which lost 5 bases and 9 bases, there was a span of 8 bases.

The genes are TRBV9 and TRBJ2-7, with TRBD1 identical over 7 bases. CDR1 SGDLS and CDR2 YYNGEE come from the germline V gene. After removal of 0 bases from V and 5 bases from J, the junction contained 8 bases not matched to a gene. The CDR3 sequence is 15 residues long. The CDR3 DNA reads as TGTGCCAGCAGCGTAGTGGCAGGGGGTACCAACGAGCAGTACTTC. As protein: CASSVVAGGTNEQYF. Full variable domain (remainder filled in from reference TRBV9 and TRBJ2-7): DSGVTQTPKHLITATGQRVTLRCSPRSGDLSVYWYQQSLDQGLQFLIQYYNGEERAKGNILERFSAQQFPDLHSELNLSSLELGDSALYFCASSVVAGGTNEQYFGPGTRLTVT.

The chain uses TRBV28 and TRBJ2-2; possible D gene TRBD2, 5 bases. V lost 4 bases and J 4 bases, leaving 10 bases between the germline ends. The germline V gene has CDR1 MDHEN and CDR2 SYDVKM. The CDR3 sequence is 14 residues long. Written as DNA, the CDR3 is TGTGCCAGCAGTTGGGCGGGCGTCACCGGGGAGCTGTTTTTT. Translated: CASSWAGVTGELFF.

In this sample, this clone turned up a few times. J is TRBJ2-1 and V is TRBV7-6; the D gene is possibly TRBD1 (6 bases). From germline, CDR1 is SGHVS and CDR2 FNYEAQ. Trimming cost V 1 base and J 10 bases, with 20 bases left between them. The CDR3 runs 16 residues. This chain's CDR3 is CASSLEGPHRVQEQFF. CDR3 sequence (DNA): TGTGCCAGCAGCTTAGAGGGTCCCCACAGGGTACAGGAGCAGTTCTTC.